This is a list of T cell receptor beta chains from one sample in a study of T cell changes during pregnancy in multiple sclerosis. Repertoires were generated with immunoSEQ multiplex PCR, while TCRdb's copy carries only in-frame clones and drops some. The sample has about 40,000 clones, around 90% seen once. The source material was CD8+ T cells from peripheral blood mononuclear cells, sampled in the third trimester of pregnancy. These TCRs come from a female donor with multiple sclerosis, enrolled in a pregnancy study. Both conserved end residues are part of each CDR3. Fields, in order: clone size, V gene, D gene, J gene, CDR3 protein, CDR3 DNA. The D gene is left open where the match is weak. The size entry is marked missing in some rows and otherwise reads once, few, many or a size class.

NA	TRBV4-1	NA	TRBJ2-3	CASSLSVDTSNTDTQYF	TGCGCCAGCAGCCTGTCCGTGGACACGTCAAACACAGATACGCAGTATTTT
NA	TRBV27	NA	TRBJ1-5	CASPFRQPPQPQHF	TGTGCCAGCCCTTTTCGACAGCCACCCCAGCCCCAGCATTTT
NA	TRBV5-1	TRBD2	TRBJ2-1	CASSLRTSDADEQFF	TGCGCCAGCAGCTTACGTACTAGCGATGCCGATGAGCAGTTCTTC
once	TRBV19	TRBD2	TRBJ2-5	CASSRTSGSGETQYF	TGTGCCAGTAGTAGGACTAGCGGGAGTGGAGAGACCCAGTACTTC
NA	TRBV4-1	NA	TRBJ2-7	CASSQVGRDEQYF	TGCGCCAGCAGCCAAGTTGGTCGGGACGAGCAGTACTTC
NA	TRBV19	TRBD2	TRBJ2-2	CASKVGEGDTGELFF	TGTGCCAGTAAGGTGGGGGAGGGAGACACCGGGGAGCTGTTTTTT
NA	TRBV6-5	TRBD1	TRBJ2-2	CASSGGTANTGELFF	TGTGCCAGCAGTGGTGGGACAGCTAACACCGGGGAGCTGTTTTTT
NA	TRBV28	TRBD2	TRBJ2-7	CASSLWLAGAHNQGYEQYF	TGTGCCAGCAGTTTATGGCTAGCGGGAGCTCACAATCAGGGTTACGAGCAGTACTTC
NA	TRBV7-6	TRBD2	TRBJ2-2	CASSWTSGSTGELFF	TGTGCCAGCAGCTGGACTAGCGGGAGCACCGGGGAGCTGTTTTTT
NA	TRBV27	TRBD1	TRBJ1-1	CASSNSRDRGLSTEAFF	TGTGCCAGCAGTAATAGCCGGGACAGGGGGCTCAGCACTGAAGCTTTCTTT
NA	TRBV6-6	NA	TRBJ2-1	CASSYEVYNEQFF	TGTGCCAGCAGTTACGAGGTATACAATGAGCAGTTCTTC
NA	TRBV14	NA	TRBJ1-4	CASSHRQSYEKLFF	TGTGCCAGCAGCCATCGACAATCCTACGAAAAACTGTTTTTT
NA	TRBV29-1	NA	TRBJ2-7	CSVVGWGGYEQYF	TGCAGCGTTGTTGGATGGGGCGGCTACGAGCAGTACTTC
NA	TRBV4-2	TRBD2	TRBJ2-1	CASSHRGTSGYNEQFF	TGTGCCAGCAGCCACCGAGGGACTAGCGGTTACAATGAGCAGTTCTTC
NA	TRBV21-1	NA	TRBJ1-4	CASSPPRDNPIF	TGTGCCAGCAGCCCGCCCCGGGACAACCCAATCTTT
NA	TRBV14	NA	TRBJ2-1	CASSQTGVDNEQFF	TGTGCCAGCAGCCAAACCGGGGTTGACAATGAGCAGTTCTTC